The entry that follows covers one TCR beta chain sequence. The antigen is not known. After removal of 8 bases from V and 5 bases from J, the junction contained 17 bases not matched to a gene. The CDR3 is 17 amino acids. The data were obtained in a study of identical twins. General observations from the study: Twins shared beta out-of-frame sequences in excess, but this excess was weaker. Among out-of-frame alpha sequences shared by twins, low generation probability occurred in excess. Insertions were reduced in abundant cord blood beta clonotypes but not in memory repertoires.

Each donor (without exception) was a healthy Caucasian. One entry per CDR3 protein, called by TCRdb with MiXCR from the 5' RACE reads. The data show approximately 600,000 distinct CDR3 sequences, 7.5% to 10% seen once. The sample also formed part of further work on yellow fever vaccine responses in identical twins.

The chain joins TRBV12-3 or TRBV12-4 to TRBJ2-3, with 9 bases identical to TRBD2. The sequence derives from a woman younger than 30 in good health. Sequencing input: PBMCs. DNA of the CDR3: TGTGCCAGCGTCCTTTATTCGGGCGGGAGGGCCGAAGATACGCAGTATTTT. Protein sequence: CASVLYSGGRAEDTQYF.